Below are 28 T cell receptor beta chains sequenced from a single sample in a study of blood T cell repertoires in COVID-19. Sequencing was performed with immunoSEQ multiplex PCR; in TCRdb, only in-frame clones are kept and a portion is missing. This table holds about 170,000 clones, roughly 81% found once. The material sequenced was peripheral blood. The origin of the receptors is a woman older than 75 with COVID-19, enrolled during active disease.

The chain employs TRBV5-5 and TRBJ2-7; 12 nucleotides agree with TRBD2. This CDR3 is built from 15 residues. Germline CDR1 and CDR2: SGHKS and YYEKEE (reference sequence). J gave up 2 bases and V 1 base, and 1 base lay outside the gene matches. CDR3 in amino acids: CASSLTSGGTYEQYF. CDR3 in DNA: TGTGCCAGCAGCTTGACTAGCGGGGGGACCTACGAGCAGTACTTC.

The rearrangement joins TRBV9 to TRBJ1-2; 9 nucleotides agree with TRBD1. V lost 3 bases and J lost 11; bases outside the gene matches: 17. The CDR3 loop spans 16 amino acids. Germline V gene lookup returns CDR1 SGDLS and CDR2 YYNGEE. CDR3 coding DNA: TGTGCCAGCAGCGCGAGGGGACAGGGATCTTCTTTAGTGTACACCTTC. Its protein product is CASSARGQGSSLVYTF. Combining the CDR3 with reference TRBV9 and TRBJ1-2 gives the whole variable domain DSGVTQTPKHLITATGQRVTLRCSPRSGDLSVYWYQQSLDQGLQFLIQYYNGEERAKGNILERFSAQQFPDLHSELNLSSLELGDSALYFCASSARGQGSSLVYTFGSGTRLTVV.

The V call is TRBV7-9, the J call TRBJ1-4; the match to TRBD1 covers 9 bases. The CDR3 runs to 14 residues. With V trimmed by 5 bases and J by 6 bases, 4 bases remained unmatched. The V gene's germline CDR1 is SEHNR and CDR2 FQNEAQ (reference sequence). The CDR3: CASSLGTGYEKLFF. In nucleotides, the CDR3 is TGTGCCAGCAGCCTGGGGACAGGGTATGAAAAACTGTTTTTT. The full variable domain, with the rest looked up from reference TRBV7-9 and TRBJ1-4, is DTGVSQNPRHKITKRGQNVTFRCDPISEHNRLYWYRQTLGQGPEFLTYFQNEAQLEKSRLLSDRFSAERPKGSFSTLEIQRTEQGDSAMYLCASSLGTGYEKLFFGSGTQLSVL.

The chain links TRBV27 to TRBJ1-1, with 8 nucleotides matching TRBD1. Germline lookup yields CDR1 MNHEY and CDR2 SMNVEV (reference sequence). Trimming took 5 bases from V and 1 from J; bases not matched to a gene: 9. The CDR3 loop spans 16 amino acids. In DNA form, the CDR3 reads TGTGCCAGCAGTCAGACAGGGGCTTACGGGAACACTGAAGCTTTCTTT. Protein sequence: CASSQTGAYGNTEAFF.

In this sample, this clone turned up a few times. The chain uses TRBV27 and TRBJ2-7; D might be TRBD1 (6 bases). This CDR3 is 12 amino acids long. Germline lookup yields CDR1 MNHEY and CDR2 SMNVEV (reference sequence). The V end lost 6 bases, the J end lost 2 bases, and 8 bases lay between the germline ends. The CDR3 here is CASSRGPYEQYF. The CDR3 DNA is TGTGCCAGCAGCAGGGGACCCTACGAGCAGTACTTC.

The CDR3 loop is CASSLKSGAGSPLHF. As DNA, the CDR3 is TGTGCCAGCAGTTTAAAAAGCGGGGCGGGATCACCCCTCCACTTT. This sequence joins TRBV27 and TRBJ1-6; TRBD1 might be the D (5 bases). V was cut by 2 bases and J by 10 bases, with 15 bases left in between. Germline V gene sequence: CDR1 MNHEY, CDR2 SMNVEV (reference sequence). The CDR3 has 15 amino acids.

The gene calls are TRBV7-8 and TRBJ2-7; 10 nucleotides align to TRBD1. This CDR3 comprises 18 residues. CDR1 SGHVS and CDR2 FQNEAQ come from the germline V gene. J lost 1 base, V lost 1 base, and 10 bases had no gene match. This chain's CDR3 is CASSLVATGGLFSYEQYF. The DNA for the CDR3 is TGTGCCAGCAGCTTAGTAGCGACAGGGGGCCTATTTTCCTACGAGCAGTACTTC. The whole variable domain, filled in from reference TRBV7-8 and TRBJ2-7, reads GAGVSQSPRYKVAKRGQDVALRCDPISGHVSLFWYQQALGQGPEFLTYFQNEAQLDKSGLPSDRFFAERPEGSVSTLKIQRTQQEDSAVYLCASSLVATGGLFSYEQYFGPGTRLTVT.

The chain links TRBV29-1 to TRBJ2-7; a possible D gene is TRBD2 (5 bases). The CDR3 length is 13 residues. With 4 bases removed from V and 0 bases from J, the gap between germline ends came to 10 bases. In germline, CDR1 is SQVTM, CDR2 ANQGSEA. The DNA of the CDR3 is TGCAGCGTTGCCGGACTGTTCTCCTACGAGCAGTACTTC. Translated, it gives CSVAGLFSYEQYF.

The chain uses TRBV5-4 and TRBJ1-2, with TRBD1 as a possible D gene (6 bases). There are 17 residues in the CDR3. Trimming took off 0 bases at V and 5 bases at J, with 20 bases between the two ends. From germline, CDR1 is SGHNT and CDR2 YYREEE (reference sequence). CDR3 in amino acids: CASSLVGGAAVRYGYTF. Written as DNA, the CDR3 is TGTGCCAGCAGCTTGGTTGGGGGGGCGGCCGTTAGGTATGGCTACACCTTC. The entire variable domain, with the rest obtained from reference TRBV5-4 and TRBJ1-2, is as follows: ETGVTQSPTHLIKTRGQQVTLRCSSQSGHNTVSWYQQALGQGPQFIFQYYREEENGRGNFPPRFSGLQFPNYSSELNVNALELDDSALYLCASSLVGGAAVRYGYTFGSGTRLTVV.

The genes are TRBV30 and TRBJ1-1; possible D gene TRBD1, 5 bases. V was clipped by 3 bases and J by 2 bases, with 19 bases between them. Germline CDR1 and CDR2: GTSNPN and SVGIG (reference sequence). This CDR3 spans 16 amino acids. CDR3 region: CAWRPTLLRTNTEAFF. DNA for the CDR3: TGTGCCTGGAGGCCTACCCTTTTACGGACAAACACTGAAGCTTTCTTT.

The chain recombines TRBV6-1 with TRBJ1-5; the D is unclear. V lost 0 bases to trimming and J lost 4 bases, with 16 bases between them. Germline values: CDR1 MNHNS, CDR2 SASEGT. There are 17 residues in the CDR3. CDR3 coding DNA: TGTGCCAGCAGTGAAGCGGGAGGTGCCCTATATAATCAGCCCCAGCATTTT. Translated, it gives CASSEAGGALYNQPQHF.

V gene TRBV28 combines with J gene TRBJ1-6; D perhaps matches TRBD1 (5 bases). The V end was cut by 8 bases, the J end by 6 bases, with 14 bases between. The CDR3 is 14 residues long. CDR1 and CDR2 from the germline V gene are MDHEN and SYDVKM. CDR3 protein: CASEGEAINSPLHF. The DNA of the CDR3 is TGTGCCAGCGAAGGGGAAGCGATTAATTCACCCCTCCACTTT.

The CDR3 DNA follows: TGCGCCAGCAGTGAACGAGGGGGCAGGGGCTACACCTTC. As protein: CASSERGGRGYTF. The rearrangement uses TRBV10-2 and TRBJ1-2, with 7 bases that match TRBD1. This CDR3 region has 13 residues. CDR1 is WSHSY, CDR2 SAAADI, per germline. V shed 3 bases and J 8 bases; nucleotides not matched to a gene: 6.

CDR3 bases: TGTGCCAGCAGTGGTCGGGCAGGGGAAGCTTTCTTT. It codes for CASSGRAGEAFF. The chain links TRBV27 to TRBJ1-1; TRBD1 is a possible D gene (5 bases). Trimming shortened V by 5 bases and J by 8 bases, and 12 bases separated the two germline ends. The CDR3 extends over 12 amino acids. Germline V gene lookup returns CDR1 MNHEY and CDR2 SMNVEV (reference sequence).

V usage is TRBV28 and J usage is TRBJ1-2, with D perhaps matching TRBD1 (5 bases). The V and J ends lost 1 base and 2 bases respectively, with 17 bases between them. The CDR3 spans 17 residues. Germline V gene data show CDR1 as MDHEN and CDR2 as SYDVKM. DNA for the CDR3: TGTGCCAGCAGTTTATTGGGGCCCGGGCGCAAAAACTATGGCTACACCTTC. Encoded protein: CASSLLGPGRKNYGYTF.

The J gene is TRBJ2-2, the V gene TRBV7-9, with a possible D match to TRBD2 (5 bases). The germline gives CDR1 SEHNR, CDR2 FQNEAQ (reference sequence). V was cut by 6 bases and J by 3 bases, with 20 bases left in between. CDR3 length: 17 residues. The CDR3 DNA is TGTGCCAGCAGTCGTCGGGGTCGGCGGAAGGACACCGGGGAGCTGTTTTTT. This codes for CASSRRGRRKDTGELFF.

The CDR3 reads CARSTILAGGRLSYEQYF. CDR3 bases: TGTGCCAGAAGCACAATACTAGCGGGGGGGCGGCTCTCCTACGAGCAGTACTTC. V usage is TRBV5-3 and J usage is TRBJ2-7; 13 bases align to TRBD2. TRBV5-3 is classed as an ORF, of uncertain function. V shed 4 bases, J shed 0 bases, and the junction held 10 bases outside the gene matches. The CDR3 spans 18 residues.

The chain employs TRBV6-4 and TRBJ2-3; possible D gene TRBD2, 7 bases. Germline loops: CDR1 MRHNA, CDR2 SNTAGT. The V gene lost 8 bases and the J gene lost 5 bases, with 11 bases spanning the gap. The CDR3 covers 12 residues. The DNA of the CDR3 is TGTGCCAGCGGGGGGGCCGGAGATACGCAGTATTTT. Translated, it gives CASGGAGDTQYF.

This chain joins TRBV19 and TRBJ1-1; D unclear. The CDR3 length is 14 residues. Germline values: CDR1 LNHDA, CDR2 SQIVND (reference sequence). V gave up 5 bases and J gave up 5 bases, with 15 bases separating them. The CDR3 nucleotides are TGTGCCAGTAGTCAGCGGGGAGGTGGGACTGAAGCTTTCTTT. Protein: CASSQRGGGTEAFF.

Here the CDR3 DNA reads TGTGCCAGCAGCCGGGGTGGGGGCTCTAACTATGGCTACACCTTC. Amino acid sequence: CASSRGGGSNYGYTF. This chain connects TRBV3-1 (or the pseudogene TRBV3-2) to TRBJ1-2, with D perhaps matching TRBD1 (6 bases). CDR3 size: 15 residues. CDR1 and CDR2 (germline): LGHDT, YNNKEL (reference sequence). Trimming removed 4 bases at V and 0 bases at J, with 12 bases between.

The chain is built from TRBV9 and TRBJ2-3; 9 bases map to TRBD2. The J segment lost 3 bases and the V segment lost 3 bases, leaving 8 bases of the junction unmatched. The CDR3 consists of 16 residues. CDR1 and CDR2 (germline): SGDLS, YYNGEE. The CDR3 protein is CASSGPSGTWTDTQYF. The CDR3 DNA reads TGTGCCAGCAGCGGACCTAGCGGGACTTGGACAGATACGCAGTATTTT.

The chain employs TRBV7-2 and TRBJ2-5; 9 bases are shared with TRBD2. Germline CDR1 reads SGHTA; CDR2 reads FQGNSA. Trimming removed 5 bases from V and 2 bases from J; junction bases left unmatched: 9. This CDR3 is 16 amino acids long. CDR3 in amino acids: CASSPQGLAGQETQYF. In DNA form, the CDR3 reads TGTGCCAGCAGCCCTCAGGGGCTAGCGGGACAAGAGACCCAGTACTTC.

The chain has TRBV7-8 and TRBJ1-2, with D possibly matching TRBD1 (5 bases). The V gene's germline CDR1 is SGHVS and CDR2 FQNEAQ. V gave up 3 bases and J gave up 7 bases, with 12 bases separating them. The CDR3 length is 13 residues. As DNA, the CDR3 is TGTGCCAGCAGCTTGTCAGGGACTCTTGGCTACACCTTC. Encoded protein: CASSLSGTLGYTF.

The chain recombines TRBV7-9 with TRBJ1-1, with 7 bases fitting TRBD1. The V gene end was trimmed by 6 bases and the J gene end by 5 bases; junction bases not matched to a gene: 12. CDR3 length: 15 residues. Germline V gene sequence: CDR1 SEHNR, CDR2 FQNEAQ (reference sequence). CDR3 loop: CASRERDSQGTEAFF. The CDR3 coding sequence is TGTGCCAGCAGGGAAAGGGACAGCCAGGGAACTGAAGCTTTCTTT.

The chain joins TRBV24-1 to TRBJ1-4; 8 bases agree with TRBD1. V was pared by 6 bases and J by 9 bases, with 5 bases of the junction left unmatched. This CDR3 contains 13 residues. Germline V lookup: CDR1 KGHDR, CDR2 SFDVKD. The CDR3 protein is CATSPGQGKKLFF. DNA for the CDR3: TGTGCCACCAGTCCCGGACAGGGAAAAAAACTGTTTTTT.

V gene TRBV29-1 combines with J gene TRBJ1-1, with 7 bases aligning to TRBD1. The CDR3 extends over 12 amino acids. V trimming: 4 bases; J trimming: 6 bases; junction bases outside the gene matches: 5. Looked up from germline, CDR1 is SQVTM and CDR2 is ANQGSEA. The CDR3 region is CSVVQGFPEAFF. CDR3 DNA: TGCAGCGTTGTACAGGGGTTCCCTGAAGCTTTCTTT. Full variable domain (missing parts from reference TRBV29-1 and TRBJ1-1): SAVISQKPSRDICQRGTSLTIQCQVDSQVTMMFWYRQQPGQSLTLIATANQGSEATYESGFVIDKFPISRPNLTFSTLTVSNMSPEDSSIYLCSVVQGFPEAFFGQGTRLTVV.

CDR3 loop: CASSSTSGRALTDTQYF. The CDR3 DNA sequence: TGTGCCAGCAGCTCGACTAGCGGGAGGGCTCTCACAGATACGCAGTATTTT. The V call is TRBV7-9, the J call TRBJ2-3, with 14 positions matching TRBD2. The CDR3 is made up of 17 amino acids. Losses at the gene ends were 4 bases for V and 2 bases for J; bases not matched to a gene: 5. Germline assignment: CDR1 SEHNR and CDR2 FQNEAQ (reference sequence).

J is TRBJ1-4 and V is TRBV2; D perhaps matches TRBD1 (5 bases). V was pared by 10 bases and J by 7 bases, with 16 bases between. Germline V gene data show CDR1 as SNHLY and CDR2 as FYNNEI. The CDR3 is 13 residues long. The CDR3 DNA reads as TGTGCCACCGCAGGGAATCTGGGTGAAAAACTGTTTTTT. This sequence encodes CATAGNLGEKLFF.